These 32 T cell receptor beta chains originate from one sample sequenced in a study of T cell responses to AZD1222 COVID-19 vaccine. The repertoire was sequenced with immunoSEQ multiplex PCR; TCRdb's copy has only in-frame clones and lacks some. The table shows about 150,000 clones, with approximately 91% occurring only once. The sequenced sample was peripheral blood, obtained 28 days after the second AZD1222 dose. These TCRs come from an adult who received the AZD1222 COVID-19 vaccine.

The rearrangement links TRBV6-1 to TRBJ1-5; 10 bases map to TRBD1. The V segment lost 4 bases and the J segment 3 bases; nucleotides outside the gene matches: 9. This CDR3 has 17 residues. The germline gives CDR1 MNHNS, CDR2 SASEGT. The CDR3: CASSGTSGQGTNQPQHF. The CDR3 region has the DNA TGTGCCAGCAGTGGCACCTCGGGACAGGGGACCAATCAGCCCCAGCATTTT.

This clone was seen a handful of times. V usage is TRBV2 and J usage is TRBJ2-7; no reliable D call. V lost 4 bases, J lost 0 bases, and 10 bases lay in between. CDR1 and CDR2 (germline): SNHLY, FYNNEI. This CDR3 has 14 amino acids. CDR3 in DNA: TGTGCCAGCAGTGGAGAGAGAAGCTCCTACGAGCAGTACTTC. It encodes CASSGERSSYEQYF.

The V gene is TRBV5-6, the J gene TRBJ1-2; a weak D match, TRBD1 (6 bases). The CDR3 runs to 14 residues. Germline V gives CDR1 SGHDT, CDR2 YYEEEE. V gave up 1 base and J gave up 0 bases, with 7 bases separating them. CDR3 sequence (DNA): TGTGCCAGCAGCTTGACAGGGCCTAACTATGGCTACACCTTC. Translated, it gives CASSLTGPNYGYTF.

A remark on this clone: The junction shows a germline mismatch at one end, possibly a read error. The rearrangement joins TRBV4-1 to TRBJ1-2, with D unclear. This CDR3 is built from 16 residues. Germline V gene lookup returns CDR1 MGHRA and CDR2 YSYEKL. The CDR3 sequence is CASSSFWEGADYGHTF. The DNA for the CDR3 is TGCGCCAGCAGCAGTTTTTGGGAGGGCGCGGACTATGGCCACACCTTC.

The chain carries TRBV7-9 and TRBJ1-2; D is unclear. This CDR3 contains 16 residues. V was cut by 4 bases and J by 6 bases, with 21 bases left in between. CDR1 SEHNR and CDR2 FQNEAQ come from the germline V gene (reference sequence). This chain's CDR3 is CASSSTTGEGINGYTF. DNA of the CDR3: TGTGCCAGCAGCTCGACGACGGGAGAAGGCATTAATGGCTACACCTTC.

This chain links TRBV6-5 with TRBJ1-1; tentatively, D is TRBD1 (5 bases). Germline V gene sequence: CDR1 MNHEY, CDR2 SVGAGI. The CDR3 has 15 amino acids. V shed 6 bases and J shed 1 base, with 15 bases lying between them. CDR3 coding DNA: TGTGCCAGCAGACGACAGACAAGGTCGAACACTGAAGCTTTCTTT. It encodes CASRRQTRSNTEAFF.

The chain links TRBV2 to TRBJ2-2; tentative D call: TRBD1 (6 bases). CDR1 is SNHLY, CDR2 FYNNEI, per germline. The V gene lost 7 bases and the J gene lost 3 bases, with 12 bases spanning the gap. The length of the CDR3 is 14 residues. Here the CDR3 reads CASKVGQHTGELFF. The CDR3 coding sequence is TGTGCCAGCAAGGTTGGACAGCACACCGGGGAGCTGTTTTTT.

V is TRBV19 and J is TRBJ1-2; TRBD1 agrees at 7 bases. Trimming removed 7 bases from V and 7 bases from J; junction bases left unmatched: 12. Germline CDR1 LNHDA, CDR2 SQIVND (reference sequence). This CDR3 is built from 14 residues. The CDR3 coding sequence is TGTGCCAGTACCAGATCAGACAGGGATAGTGGCTACACCTTC. Encoded protein: CASTRSDRDSGYTF. Using reference TRBV19 and TRBJ1-2 for the parts outside the CDR3, the full variable domain is DGGITQSPKYLFRKEGQNVTLSCEQNLNHDAMYWYRQDPGQGLRLIYYSQIVNDFQKGDIAEGYSVSREKKESFPLTVTSAQKNPTAFYLCASTRSDRDSGYTFGSGTRLTVV.

CDR3 DNA: TGTGCCAGCAGCCTCCTGCCAAACTACGAGCAGTACTTC. Encoded protein: CASSLLPNYEQYF. V gene TRBV5-4 combines with J gene TRBJ2-7, with no clear D. The ends were cut back, 4 bases at V and 3 bases at J, with 11 bases in the middle. The CDR3 has 13 amino acids. Germline loops: CDR1 SGHNT, CDR2 YYREEE (reference sequence).

J is TRBJ1-5 and V is TRBV5-6; D not certain. V lost 4 bases, J lost 0 bases, and 11 bases lay in between. Germline assignment: CDR1 SGHDT and CDR2 YYEEEE. This CDR3 comprises 15 residues. This CDR3 is CASSLGPHSNQPQHF. Written as DNA, the CDR3 is TGTGCCAGCAGCCTCGGCCCACATAGCAATCAGCCCCAGCATTTT.

The genes are TRBV5-5 and TRBJ1-2; D is undetermined. Germline V gives CDR1 SGHKS, CDR2 YYEKEE (reference sequence). This CDR3 region has 14 residues. V gave up 7 bases and J gave up 0 bases, with 13 bases separating them. CDR3 protein: CASSLLHANYGYTF. The CDR3 nucleotides read TGTGCCAGCTCCCTTCTTCATGCTAACTATGGCTACACCTTC.

This clone showed up just a few times. J is TRBJ1-6 and V is TRBV3-1 (or the pseudogene TRBV3-2); D uncertain. Germline V lookup: CDR1 LGHDT, CDR2 YNNKEL (reference sequence). CDR3 length: 14 residues. Trimming stripped 5 bases from V and 9 bases from J, with 14 bases between. CDR3: CASSFQQPGSPLHF. CDR3 in DNA: TGTGCCAGCAGCTTTCAACAACCGGGTTCACCCCTCCACTTT.

V and J are TRBV6-1 and TRBJ1-3; TRBD1 might be the D (5 bases). The germline V gene encodes CDR1 MNHNS and CDR2 SASEGT. The length of the CDR3 is 14 residues. V lost 3 bases, J lost 2 bases, and 8 bases lay in between. CDR3 DNA sequence: TGTGCCAGCAGTGATAGCAGGGCTGGAAACACCATATATTTT. Protein product: CASSDSRAGNTIYF.

The chain links TRBV2 to TRBJ2-3; no clear D gene. The CDR3 is 12 residues long. Germline lookup yields CDR1 SNHLY and CDR2 FYNNEI. The ends were cut back, 3 bases at V and 2 bases at J, with 3 bases in the middle. The CDR3 DNA reads TGTGCCAGCAGTGACCACACAGATACGCAGTATTTT. Residues: CASSDHTDTQYF.

The rearrangement links TRBV29-1 to TRBJ1-1, with 9 bases fitting TRBD1. CDR3 length: 15 residues. CDR1 is SQVTM and CDR2 is ANQGSEA in the germline V gene. V dropped 7 bases and J dropped 5; count of bases not matched to a gene: 14. The CDR3, as DNA: TGCAGCGCCGTCCCGGGACAGGGAGGTTGGACTGAAGCTTTCTTT. It specifies CSAVPGQGGWTEAFF.

This chain joins TRBV15 and TRBJ2-7, with D tentatively TRBD1 (5 bases). The germline V gene encodes CDR1 LNHNV and CDR2 YYDKDF (reference sequence). V was trimmed by 2 bases and J by 2 bases, leaving 10 bases between them. The CDR3 spans 14 residues. This CDR3 reads CATSRIREPYEQYF. The CDR3 region has the DNA TGTGCCACCAGCAGAATCAGGGAACCCTACGAGCAGTACTTC.

The genes are TRBV18 and TRBJ2-4; 8 bases fit TRBD1. The germline gives CDR1 KGHSH, CDR2 LQKENI. V was pared by 5 bases and J by 0 bases, with 21 bases of the junction left unmatched. The CDR3 sequence is 21 residues long. CDR3 DNA sequence: TGTGCCAGCTCATCGCGGACAGGGACGCGACTAGGGACCTTAGCCAAAAACATTCAGTACTTC. Its protein product is CASSSRTGTRLGTLAKNIQYF.

J is TRBJ2-3 and V is TRBV19, with a weak D call TRBD2 (5 bases). Looked up from germline, CDR1 is LNHDA and CDR2 is SQIVND (reference sequence). V was shortened by 7 bases and J by 1 base, with 12 bases between the two germline ends. CDR3 length: 14 amino acids. The CDR3 region has the DNA TGTGCCAGTAAGAGGGAAAGGGGCACAGATACGCAGTATTTT. Amino acids: CASKRERGTDTQYF. The whole variable domain, remainder taken from reference TRBV19 and TRBJ2-3, is DGGITQSPKYLFRKEGQNVTLSCEQNLNHDAMYWYRQDPGQGLRLIYYSQIVNDFQKGDIAEGYSVSREKKESFPLTVTSAQKNPTAFYLCASKRERGTDTQYFGPGTRLTVL.

The rearrangement joins TRBV9 to TRBJ2-7; the D is unclear. CDR3 length: 14 residues. The V gene's germline CDR1 is SGDLS and CDR2 YYNGEE. The V end lost 0 bases, the J end lost 0 bases, and 7 bases lay between the germline ends. The CDR3 here is CASSVVRPSYEQYF. The DNA of the CDR3 is TGTGCCAGCAGCGTAGTCAGGCCCTCCTACGAGCAGTACTTC.

This clone is a singleton in its sample. CDR3 amino acids: CATSNSGRGRHQETQYF. The CDR3 DNA reads TGTGCCACCAGCAATAGCGGACGGGGCAGGCACCAAGAGACCCAGTACTTC. The genes are TRBV15 and TRBJ2-5; possible D gene TRBD2, 6 bases. Germline CDR1 and CDR2: LNHNV and YYDKDF (reference sequence). CDR3 length equals 17 residues. Trimming shortened V by 4 bases and J by 0 bases, and 18 bases separated the two germline ends.

The chain links TRBV2 to TRBJ2-1, with D possibly TRBD2 on 5 matching bases. Germline V gene lookup returns CDR1 SNHLY and CDR2 FYNNEI. The V end was cut by 7 bases, the J end by 10 bases, with 17 bases between. The CDR3 has 13 amino acids. The CDR3 nucleotides are TGTGCCAGCAAGTGGAGCGGCTCGGGCGAGCAGTTCTTC. Amino acid sequence: CASKWSGSGEQFF.

There are a few counts of this clone. J is TRBJ2-7 and V is TRBV2; perhaps TRBD1 as D (5 bases). V lost 3 bases and J lost 6, with 15 bases in between. This CDR3 spans 14 amino acids. CDR1 is SNHLY, CDR2 FYNNEI, per germline. The CDR3 DNA reads TGTGCCAGCAGTGATGGTGCCAGGGTCACCGAGCAGTACTTC. This encodes CASSDGARVTEQYF.

The chain carries TRBV9 and TRBJ2-1, with D uncertain. Germline V CDR1 and CDR2: SGDLS, YYNGEE. Deletions cut 4 bases from V and 5 bases from J, with 7 bases between. The CDR3 spans 12 residues. As DNA, the CDR3 is TGTGCCAGCAGCCCAGCTCACAATGAGCAGTTCTTC. It specifies CASSPAHNEQFF.

This clone appeared a single time. The V call is TRBV7-9, the J call TRBJ2-5, with D unclear. This CDR3 has 12 residues. The V and J ends lost 4 bases and 0 bases respectively, with 3 bases between them. Germline V gene lookup returns CDR1 SEHNR and CDR2 FQNEAQ (reference sequence). In nucleotides, the CDR3 is TGTGCCAGCAGCTGGTACCAAGAGACCCAGTACTTC. Translation: CASSWYQETQYF.

The chain recombines TRBV12-3 or TRBV12-4 with TRBJ1-5; TRBD1 is a possible D gene (5 bases). The CDR3 runs to 11 residues. Trimming pared 5 bases from V and 11 bases from J, leaving 10 bases between. The CDR3 DNA reads as TGTGCCAGCAGTACTGGGGGGGCCCAGCATTTT. Encoded protein: CASSTGGAQHF.

The chain carries TRBV6-5 and TRBJ1-5; D unresolved. Deletions cut 0 bases from V and 3 bases from J, with 9 bases between. CDR3 length: 15 amino acids. Germline lookup yields CDR1 MNHEY and CDR2 SVGAGI. The CDR3 DNA is TGTGCCAGCAGTTACTCGTCCAGTTTCAATCAGCCCCAGCATTTT. Translated: CASSYSSSFNQPQHF.

V and J are TRBV4-2 and TRBJ1-3, with D perhaps TRBD1 (5 bases). This CDR3 has 16 amino acids. Trimming cost V 1 base and J 0 bases, with 10 bases left between them. The germline gives CDR1 LGHNA, CDR2 YNFKEQ. CDR3 bases: TGTGCCAGCAGCCAAGTGGGGGAGAGCTCTGGAAACACCATATATTTT. Encoded protein: CASSQVGESSGNTIYF.

V is TRBV6-5 and J is TRBJ2-7; D gene unclear. The CDR3 contains 13 residues. Germline V CDR1 and CDR2: MNHEY, SVGAGI. The germline V and J ends were trimmed by 6 bases and 10 bases, with 19 bases remaining between them. CDR3 nucleotides: TGTGCCAGCAGCGACACACCCTTCAACGGTCAGTACTTC. Translating gives CASSDTPFNGQYF.

The V call is TRBV12-3 or TRBV12-4, the J call TRBJ1-1, with D hard to call. V lost 1 base and J lost 11, with 14 bases in between. The CDR3 has 13 amino acids. CDR3 protein: CASSLGQGIGAFF. The CDR3 DNA follows: TGTGCCAGCAGTTTAGGACAAGGTATTGGGGCTTTCTTT.

This chain uses TRBV5-1 with TRBJ2-1; 13 nucleotides match TRBD2. Losses at the gene ends were 3 bases for V and 9 bases for J; bases not matched to a gene: 6. The CDR3 runs 15 residues. Germline CDR1 SGHRS, CDR2 YFSETQ. The CDR3: CASSSGLAGVLEQFF. CDR3 bases: TGCGCCAGCAGCTCCGGACTAGCGGGAGTTCTTGAGCAGTTCTTC.

The chain links TRBV2 to TRBJ2-1; TRBD2 aligns across 8 bases. V shed 6 bases and J 0 bases; nucleotides not matched to a gene: 10. The CDR3 contains 17 residues. Germline V CDR1 and CDR2: SNHLY, FYNNEI. DNA for the CDR3: TGTGCCAGCAGGGCTGATGCGGGAGGAAGCTCCTACAATGAGCAGTTCTTC. This gives the protein CASRADAGGSSYNEQFF.

The chain joins TRBV9 to TRBJ1-6, with D maybe TRBD1 (5 bases). V lost 3 bases and J lost 8, with 15 bases in between. Looked up from germline, CDR1 is SGDLS and CDR2 is YYNGEE. The length of the CDR3 is 15 residues. CDR3: CASSAAGTGDSPLHF. CDR3 coding DNA: TGTGCCAGCAGCGCGGCCGGGACGGGAGATTCACCCCTCCACTTT.